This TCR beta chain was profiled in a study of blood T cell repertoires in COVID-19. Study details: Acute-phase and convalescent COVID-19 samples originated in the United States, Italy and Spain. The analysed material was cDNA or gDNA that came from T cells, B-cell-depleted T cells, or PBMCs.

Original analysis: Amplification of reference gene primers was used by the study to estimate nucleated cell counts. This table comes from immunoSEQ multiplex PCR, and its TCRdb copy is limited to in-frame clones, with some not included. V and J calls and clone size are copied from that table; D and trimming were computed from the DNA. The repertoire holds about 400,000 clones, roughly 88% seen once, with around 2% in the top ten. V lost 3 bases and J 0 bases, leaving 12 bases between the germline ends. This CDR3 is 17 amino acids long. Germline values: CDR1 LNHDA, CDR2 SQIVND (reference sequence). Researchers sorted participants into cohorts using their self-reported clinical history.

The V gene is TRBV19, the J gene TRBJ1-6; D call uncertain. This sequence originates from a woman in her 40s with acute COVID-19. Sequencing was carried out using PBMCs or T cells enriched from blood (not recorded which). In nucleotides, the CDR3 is TGTGCCAGTAGTATTGGGTTGGGGAGCTCCTATAATTCACCCCTCCACTTT. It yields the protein CASSIGLGSSYNSPLHF.